The 26 T cell receptor beta chains listed next were all sequenced from one sample in a study of a mutant IDH1 vaccine in newly diagnosed glioma. The antigens for these receptors are not known. Regarding time point: week 47, end of study. Each dose delivered 300 ug of mutant IDH1 20-mer peptide subcutaneously with imiquimod. Here immunoSEQ multiplex PCR was the method, and the copy in TCRdb shows in-frame clones only, minus some. Of nearly 25,000 clones listed, 82% are singletons. This specimen consisted of PBMCs, obtained from a glioma patient whose treatment included an IDH1 peptide vaccine. These receptors were obtained from a man aged 35 to 55 with glioma. Some clones in this sample may be carry-over from other donors' samples.

The J gene is TRBJ2-3, the V gene TRBV6-4; TRBD2 is a possible D gene (6 bases). The V end lost 6 bases, the J end lost 4 bases, and 17 bases lay between the germline ends. Germline V gene data show CDR1 as MRHNA and CDR2 as SNTAGT. CDR3 length: 15 amino acids. CDR3 loop: CASSPGLSAADTQYF. The CDR3 DNA reads as TGTGCCAGCAGCCCTGGACTATCCGCGGCAGATACGCAGTATTTT.

This sequence joins TRBV11-2 and TRBJ2-3; TRBD1 aligns across 10 bases. Germline CDR1 SGHAT, CDR2 FQNNGV. There are 16 residues in the CDR3. Unmatched junction bases numbered 7, after V lost 3 bases and J lost 4 bases. CDR3 sequence: CASSLNLGQGSDTQYF. The DNA for the CDR3 is TGTGCCAGCAGCTTGAATCTGGGACAGGGGTCAGATACGCAGTATTTT.

The chain uses TRBV7-2 and TRBJ1-1; no firm D call. CDR1 is SGHTA, CDR2 FQGNSA, per germline. V was trimmed by 1 base and J by 4 bases, leaving 7 bases between them. The CDR3 contains 13 residues. The CDR3 coding sequence is TGTGCCAGCAGCTTAGTCCCGGGCACTGAAGCTTTCTTT. Protein sequence: CASSLVPGTEAFF.

V is TRBV10-3 and J is TRBJ2-3; 9 bases are shared with TRBD1. From germline, CDR1 is ENHRY and CDR2 SYGVKD. V trimming: 0 bases; J trimming: 3 bases; junction bases outside the gene matches: 10. The CDR3 length is 18 residues. In nucleotides, the CDR3 is TGTGCCATCAGTGAGTCGAAACGCGGGACAGGGCGGACAGATACGCAGTATTTT. This encodes CAISESKRGTGRTDTQYF.

The CDR3 reads CAWSVPGATGNTIYF. The DNA of the CDR3 is TGTGCCTGGAGTGTACCAGGGGCAACAGGAAACACCATATATTTT. The V call is TRBV30, the J call TRBJ1-3, with a possible D match to TRBD1 (6 bases). CDR1 is GTSNPN, CDR2 SVGIG, per germline (reference sequence). V was cut by 0 bases and J by 4 bases, with 13 bases left in between. The CDR3 length is 15 residues.

The V and J genes are TRBV10-3 and TRBJ1-1; possible D gene TRBD1, 6 bases. The length of the CDR3 is 15 residues. Trimming cost V 5 bases and J 6 bases, with 19 bases left between them. Germline V CDR1 and CDR2: ENHRY, SYGVKD. This CDR3 reads CAISQTQGRRPEAFF. Written as DNA, the CDR3 is TGTGCCATCAGTCAAACTCAGGGGAGGAGACCTGAAGCTTTCTTT.

The chain combines TRBV7-8 with TRBJ1-1; 10 bases agree with TRBD1. CDR1 and CDR2 (germline): SGHVS, FQNEAQ. This CDR3 contains 15 residues. V lost 2 bases to trimming and J lost 4 bases; unmatched junction nucleotides: 4. The CDR3 is CASSLRDRGGTEAFF. The CDR3 DNA follows: TGTGCCAGCAGCTTAAGGGACAGGGGTGGCACTGAAGCTTTCTTT.

The V call is TRBV2, the J call TRBJ1-5; maybe TRBD1 (6 bases). The CDR3 sequence is 14 residues long. Trimming took 4 bases from V and 0 from J, leaving 7 bases between them. The germline gives CDR1 SNHLY, CDR2 FYNNEI. CDR3 in DNA: TGTGCCAGCAGTGCGACAGGTAGCAATCAGCCCCAGCATTTT. Amino acid sequence: CASSATGSNQPQHF.

This clone is a singleton in its sample. The chain couples TRBV5-5 to TRBJ2-7, with TRBD1 matching over 10 bases. The CDR3 loop spans 14 amino acids. The V segment lost 3 bases and the J segment 5 bases; nucleotides outside the gene matches: 5. Germline V CDR1 and CDR2: SGHKS, YYEKEE (reference sequence). The CDR3 spells CASSSGTGDDEQYF. The CDR3 DNA reads as TGTGCCAGCAGCTCCGGGACAGGGGATGACGAGCAGTACTTC.

The chain couples TRBV29-1 to TRBJ1-1, with TRBD1 matching 11 bases. In germline, CDR1 is SQVTM, CDR2 ANQGSEA. The trim removed 7 bases at V and 9 bases at J, leaving 7 bases unmatched. The CDR3 sequence is 12 residues long. CDR3 bases: TGCAGCGCCATGGGACAGGGGGAACAAGCTTTCTTT. It codes for CSAMGQGEQAFF.

The rearrangement links TRBV5-4 to TRBJ1-6, with TRBD1 matching over 10 bases. The germline gives CDR1 SGHNT, CDR2 YYREEE (reference sequence). This CDR3 spans 16 amino acids. J gave up 6 bases and V 3 bases, and 6 bases lay outside the gene matches. CDR3 region: CASSSGTGASNSPLHF. CDR3 coding DNA: TGTGCCAGCAGCTCCGGGACAGGGGCTTCTAATTCACCCCTCCACTTT.

This chain's CDR3 is CASSRLEGQGTYNEQFF. CDR3 DNA: TGTGCCAGCAGTCGTCTCGAAGGGCAGGGGACCTACAATGAGCAGTTCTTC. The rearrangement uses TRBV25-1 and TRBJ2-1, with D tentatively TRBD1 (6 bases). The CDR3 runs 17 residues. Per germline, CDR1 MGHDK and CDR2 SYGVNS. Trimming left V 5 bases short and J 2 bases short, with 19 bases between. Looking up the rest from reference TRBV25-1 and TRBJ2-1 gives the full variable domain: EADIYQTPRYLVIGTGKKITLECSQTMGHDKMYWYQQDPGMELHLIHYSYGVNSTEKGDLSSESTVSRIRTEHFPLTLESARPSHTSQYLCASSRLEGQGTYNEQFFGPGTRLTVL.

This clone was recorded once. The chain is built from TRBV25-1 and TRBJ1-2, with a possible D match to TRBD1 (5 bases). V lost 4 bases and J 7 bases, leaving 16 bases between the germline ends. This CDR3 spans 14 amino acids. Germline lookup yields CDR1 MGHDK and CDR2 SYGVNS. The DNA of the CDR3 is TGTGCCAGCAGTGCCCTCCGGAGGGGCTCTGGCTACACCTTC. It codes for CASSALRRGSGYTF.

The rearrangement joins TRBV30 to TRBJ2-5; D is perhaps TRBD1 or TRBD2 (5 bases each). Germline V gives CDR1 GTSNPN, CDR2 SVGIG (reference sequence). Trimming cost V 5 bases and J 9 bases, with 16 bases left between them. This CDR3 is 12 amino acids long. As DNA, the CDR3 is TGTGCCTGGGGCCCGGGACCCGGTGCCCAGTACTTC. Protein: CAWGPGPGAQYF.

A remark on this clone: The final CDR3 position lacks the conserved phenylalanine or tryptophan, pointing to a likely read error. The chain uses TRBV5-4 and TRBJ1-2, with 8 bases matching TRBD1. Germline loops: CDR1 SGHNT, CDR2 YYREEE (reference sequence). Trimming at V came to 4 bases and at J to 7 bases, leaving 12 bases not matched to a gene. The length of the CDR3 is 15 residues. The CDR3 protein is CASSITNSGGFGYTL. The CDR3 DNA reads TGTGCCAGCAGCATCACGAATTCAGGGGGCTTTGGCTACACCCTC.

The chain carries TRBV7-6 and TRBJ2-7, with 8 bases aligning to TRBD1. The CDR3 has 15 residues. From germline, CDR1 is SGHVS and CDR2 FNYEAQ. Trimming cost V 5 bases and J 1 base; bases outside gene matches: 7. The DNA for the CDR3 is TGTGCCAGCAGCCTGAGGACAGGGAGTTCCTACGAGCAGTACTTC. Translation gives CASSLRTGSSYEQYF.

This clone was detected once. The chain recombines TRBV4-1 with TRBJ2-7; D may match TRBD1 or TRBD2 (5 bases each). Per germline, CDR1 MGHRA and CDR2 YSYEKL. This CDR3 region has 13 residues. V was cut by 4 bases and J by 5 bases, with 12 bases left in between. The CDR3 nucleotides are TGCGCCAGCAGCCCCCGTTGGGGGAACGAGCAGTACTTC. Translating gives CASSPRWGNEQYF.

This clone was observed a single time. This sequence joins TRBV28 and TRBJ1-4, with D unresolved. CDR1 is MDHEN, CDR2 SYDVKM, per germline. The CDR3 has 14 residues. Trimming pared 3 bases from V and 5 bases from J, leaving 10 bases between. The CDR3 reads CASSFYSRNEKLFF. The CDR3 bases are TGTGCCAGCAGTTTCTACAGTAGAAATGAAAAACTGTTTTTT.

This chain uses TRBV30 with TRBJ2-5, with D unresolved. The germline V gene has CDR1 GTSNPN and CDR2 SVGIG (reference sequence). The CDR3 sequence is 13 residues long. The V end lost 1 base, the J end lost 7 bases, and 13 bases lay between the germline ends. CDR3 nucleotides: TGTGCCTGGAGTGGGGAAGGGTTGCTGACCCAGTACTTC. Its translation is CAWSGEGLLTQYF.

The J gene is TRBJ1-4, the V gene TRBV6-1, with D possibly TRBD1 on 5 matching bases. Germline V gene lookup returns CDR1 MNHNS and CDR2 SASEGT. CDR3 length equals 13 residues. V was clipped by 4 bases and J by 6 bases, with 9 bases between them. CDR3 sequence: CASSVFRDEKLFF. DNA of the CDR3: TGTGCCAGCAGTGTTTTCAGGGATGAAAAACTGTTTTTT.

J is TRBJ1-2 and V is TRBV29-1, with D maybe TRBD1 (6 bases). With 7 bases removed from V and 0 bases from J, the gap between germline ends came to 12 bases. The CDR3 contains 13 residues. Germline values: CDR1 SQVTM, CDR2 ANQGSEA. CDR3 nucleotides: TGCAGCGCCGACGGGACAACTAACTATGGCTACACCTTC. Translation: CSADGTTNYGYTF.

The chain carries TRBV4-2 and TRBJ1-4, with unresolved D. V dropped 1 base and J dropped 5 bases, with 11 bases sitting between them. Germline values: CDR1 LGHNA, CDR2 YNFKEQ. This CDR3 is 15 amino acids long. The CDR3 protein is CASSQVKGINEKLFF. The DNA for the CDR3 is TGTGCCAGCAGCCAAGTTAAGGGCATCAATGAAAAACTGTTTTTT.

The CDR3 region has the DNA TGCAGCGCGTGGGGGCTCGGAAACTATGGCTACACCTTC. Translating gives CSAWGLGNYGYTF. This chain links TRBV29-1 with TRBJ1-2; possible D gene TRBD1, 6 bases. Germline V gene data show CDR1 as SQVTM and CDR2 as ANQGSEA. Trimming pared 7 bases from V and 2 bases from J, leaving 14 bases between. The CDR3 runs to 13 residues.

The chain has TRBV9 and TRBJ2-5; 9 bases fit TRBD1. This CDR3 is 18 amino acids long. Per germline, CDR1 SGDLS and CDR2 YYNGEE. V lost 0 bases, J lost 2 bases, and 11 bases stayed unmatched. As DNA, the CDR3 is TGTGCCAGCAGCGTAGGGTCCTGGGACAGGGTGGGGCAAGAGACCCAGTACTTC. It yields the protein CASSVGSWDRVGQETQYF.

V usage is TRBV6-1 and J usage is TRBJ1-1, with no clear D. The ends were cut back, 6 bases at V and 5 bases at J, with 16 bases in the middle. The CDR3 runs 14 residues. The germline gives CDR1 MNHNS, CDR2 SASEGT. The CDR3 region has the DNA TGTGCCAGCAGCGATCGGTGGACGGGGACTGAAGCTTTCTTT. This gives the protein CASSDRWTGTEAFF.

V gene TRBV4-3 combines with J gene TRBJ1-5; D may be TRBD1 (5 bases). This CDR3 contains 15 residues. Germline V gives CDR1 LGHNA, CDR2 YSLEER. Trimming removed 0 bases at V and 9 bases at J, with 15 bases between. The CDR3 DNA reads as TGCGCCAGCAGCCAAGATACAGGACAAAGTCGGCCCCAGCATTTT. It yields the protein CASSQDTGQSRPQHF.